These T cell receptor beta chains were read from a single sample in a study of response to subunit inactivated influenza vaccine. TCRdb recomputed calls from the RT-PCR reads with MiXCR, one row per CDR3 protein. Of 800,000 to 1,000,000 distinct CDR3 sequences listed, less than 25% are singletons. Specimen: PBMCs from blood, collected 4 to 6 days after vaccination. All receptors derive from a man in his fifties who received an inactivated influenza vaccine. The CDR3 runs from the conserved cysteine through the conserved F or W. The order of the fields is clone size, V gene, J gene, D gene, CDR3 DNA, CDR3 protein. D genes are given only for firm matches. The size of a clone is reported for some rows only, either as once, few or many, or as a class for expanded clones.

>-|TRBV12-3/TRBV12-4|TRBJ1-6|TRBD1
TGTGCCAGCAGCCGACAGGGAGCACCCCTCCACTTT
CASSRQGAPLHF
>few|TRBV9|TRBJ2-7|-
TGTGCCAGCAGCCCCACGGGGTGGGGAAGGGAGCCCTCCTACGAGCAGTACTTC
CASSPTGWGREPSYEQYF
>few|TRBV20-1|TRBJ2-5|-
TGCAGTGCTACAAGGGATGGTGAGACCCAGTACTTC
CSATRDGETQYF
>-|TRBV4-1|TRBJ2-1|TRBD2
TGCGCCAGCAGCCAAGATTGGGGGACTAGCGGGATCCTTGAGCAGTTCTTC
CASSQDWGTSGILEQFF
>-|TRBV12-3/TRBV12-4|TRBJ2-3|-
TGTGCCAGCACCCAACTGGGGCTTAGCACAGATACGCAGTATTTT
CASTQLGLSTDTQYF
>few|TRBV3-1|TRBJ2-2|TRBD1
TGTGCCAGCAGCCTTGATTCGCCCGGGACAGGGTCCGGGGAGCTGTTTTTT
CASSLDSPGTGSGELFF
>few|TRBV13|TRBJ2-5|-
TGTGCCAGCAGCTTACAGGGTCCCGAGACCCAGTACTTC
CASSLQGPETQYF
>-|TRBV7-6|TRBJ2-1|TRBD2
TGTGCCAGCAGCATAACTAGCGGGAGGATGGGAAATGAGCAGTTCTTC
CASSITSGRMGNEQFF
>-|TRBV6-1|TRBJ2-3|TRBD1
TGTGCCAGCAGTGCCGGGACAGGGGGTGCAGATACGCAGTATTTT
CASSAGTGGADTQYF
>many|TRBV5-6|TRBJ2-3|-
TGTGCCAGCAGCTTATACGCGGGCACAGATACGCAGTATTTT
CASSLYAGTDTQYF
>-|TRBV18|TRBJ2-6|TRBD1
TGTGCCAGCTCACCGACAGGGATCTCTGGGGCCAACGTCCTGACTTTC
CASSPTGISGANVLTF
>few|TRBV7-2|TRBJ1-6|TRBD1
TGTGCCAGCAGCACGGGACAGTATTCACCCCTCCACTTT
CASSTGQYSPLHF
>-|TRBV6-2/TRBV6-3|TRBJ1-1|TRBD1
TGTGCCAGCAGTTACTCGACAGGGCCTCACGCTTTCTTT
CASSYSTGPHAFF
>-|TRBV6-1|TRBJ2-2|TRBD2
TGTGCCAGCAGCGCGGGGGGCCTTTACACCGGGGAGCTGTTTTTT
CASSAGGLYTGELFF
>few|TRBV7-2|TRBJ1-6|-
TGTGCCAGCAGCTCGGGAGGAAGATCACCCCTCCACTTT
CASSSGGRSPLHF
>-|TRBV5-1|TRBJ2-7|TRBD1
TGCGCCAGCAGCGCGGCACAGGGGCCCTTCCCCTACGAGCAGTACTTC
CASSAAQGPFPYEQYF
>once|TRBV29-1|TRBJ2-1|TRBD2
TGCAGCGGGACTAGCGGGAGTTCCGATGAGCAGTTCTTC
CSGTSGSSDEQFF
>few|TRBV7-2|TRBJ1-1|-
TGTGCCAGCAGCTTAGTTCCAGGGCCTGGGAACACTGAAGCTTTCTTT
CASSLVPGPGNTEAFF
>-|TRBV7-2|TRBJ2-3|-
TGTGCCAGCAGCTTAGGGGGGACTTTGAGCACAGATACGCAGTATTTT
CASSLGGTLSTDTQYF
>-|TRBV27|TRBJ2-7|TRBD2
TGTGCCAGCAGTCCAGCAGGCTGGCTAGCGGGGCACTACGAGCAGTACTTC
CASSPAGWLAGHYEQYF
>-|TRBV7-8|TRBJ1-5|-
TGTGCCAGCAGCTTAGCGAGGATTGGGGACAGCAATCAGCCCCAGCATTTT
CASSLARIGDSNQPQHF
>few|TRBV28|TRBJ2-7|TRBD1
TGTGCCAGCAGAGCGGGGACAGGGGGTCCCTACGAGCAGTACTTC
CASRAGTGGPYEQYF
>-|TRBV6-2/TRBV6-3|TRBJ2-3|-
TGTGCCACCATCCCGGTCTGGGGCACAGATACGCAGTATTTT
CATIPVWGTDTQYF
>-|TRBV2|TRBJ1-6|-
TGTGCCAGCAGTGAAACCCCTTATAATTCACCCCTCCACTTT
CASSETPYNSPLHF